Following are 21 T cell receptor beta chains from one sample sequenced in a study of regulatory T cells in long-lasting Graves disease. Relying on iRepertoire HTBI primers and Arm-PCR of CDR3 regions, the team built TCR beta libraries. One entry per CDR3 protein, called by TCRdb with MiXCR from the multiplex PCR reads. The repertoire holds some 370,000 distinct CDR3 sequences, with about 23% as singletons. As to time point: persistent/refractory GD, antithyroid drugs over 5 years with positive TRAb. RNA from PBMCs was the source of the TCR library. This material consisted of peripheral blood mononuclear cells (PBMCs), taken when the disease was refractory, from a patient treated with antithyroid drugs. These receptor sequences come from a woman aged 40 to 55 with Graves disease.

Remarks on this clonotype: A single base separates this from a much larger clone, so it may be a read error. The J gene is TRBJ2-7, the V gene TRBV2; 8 positions match TRBD2. This CDR3 region has 15 residues. Germline lookup yields CDR1 SNHLY and CDR2 FYNNEI. The CDR3 DNA follows: TGTGCCGGCAGGTCATTAGGCGGGAGGATCTACGAGCAGTACTTC. It is translated as CAGRSLGGRIYEQYF.

The CDR3 here is CSVGKGPKNIQYF. Here the CDR3 DNA reads TGCAGCGTTGGTAAAGGGCCCAAAAACATTCAGTACTTC. The V and J genes are TRBV29-1 and TRBJ2-4; D gene uncertain. V was trimmed by 4 bases and J by 2 bases, leaving 9 bases between them. Germline V gives CDR1 SQVTM, CDR2 ANQGSEA. The CDR3 totals 13 residues.

This chain joins TRBV30 and TRBJ1-3, with 7 bases fitting TRBD1. From germline, CDR1 is GTSNPN and CDR2 SVGIG (reference sequence). V lost 0 bases to trimming and J lost 5 bases; unmatched junction nucleotides: 1. The CDR3 runs 13 residues. CDR3 in DNA: TGTGCCTGGAGTGTACAGGGGAGAAACACCATATATTTT. Protein product: CAWSVQGRNTIYF. Using reference TRBV30 and TRBJ1-3 for the parts outside the CDR3, the full variable domain is SQTIHQWPATLVQPVGSPLSLECTVEGTSNPNLYWYRQAAGRGLQLLFYSVGIGQISSEVPQNLSASRPQDRQFILSSKKLLLSDSGFYLCAWSVQGRNTIYFGEGSWLTVV.

CDR3 region: CASSPRGRETYEQYF. The CDR3 region has the DNA TGTGCCAGTAGTCCCCGAGGAAGGGAAACCTACGAGCAGTACTTC. J is TRBJ2-7 and V is TRBV19; D is unclear. The ends were cut back, 5 bases at V and 2 bases at J, with 16 bases in the middle. Germline CDR1 reads LNHDA; CDR2 reads SQIVND (reference sequence). The CDR3 runs to 15 residues. Full variable domain (missing parts from reference TRBV19 and TRBJ2-7): DGGITQSPKYLFRKEGQNVTLSCEQNLNHDAMYWYRQDPGQGLRLIYYSQIVNDFQKGDIAEGYSVSREKKESFPLTVTSAQKNPTAFYLCASSPRGRETYEQYFGPGTRLTVT.

The chain is built from TRBV7-3 and TRBJ1-3, with D hard to call. V gave up 8 bases and J gave up 0 bases, with 8 bases separating them. This CDR3 spans 13 amino acids. The germline V gene has CDR1 SGHTA and CDR2 FQGTGA. The CDR3 region has the DNA TGTGCCAGCCAGTTGGCCTCTGGAAACACCATATATTTT. Protein: CASQLASGNTIYF.

This clonotype appeared a few times. The chain carries TRBV20-1 and TRBJ2-7; 8 bases are a match to TRBD2. Unmatched junction bases numbered 5, after V lost 3 bases and J lost 4 bases. From germline, CDR1 is DFQATT and CDR2 SNEGSKA (reference sequence). CDR3 length: 13 residues. CDR3 coding DNA: TGCAGTGCTAGTTCCAGCGGGAGATACGAGCAGTACTTC. It codes for CSASSSGRYEQYF.

The sample holds many counts of this clonotype. The chain joins TRBV11-2 to TRBJ2-7; 9 bases match TRBD1. V lost 6 bases, J lost 1 base, and 4 bases stayed unmatched. Germline CDR1 is SGHAT and CDR2 is FQNNGV. The CDR3 is 14 residues long. Here the CDR3 reads CASSAGTGSYEQYF. The CDR3 DNA reads TGTGCCAGCAGTGCCGGGACAGGGTCCTACGAGCAGTACTTC.

This clonotype was found many times. V and J are TRBV28 and TRBJ2-7; 12 bases match TRBD2. CDR1 is MDHEN and CDR2 is SYDVKM in the germline V gene. CDR3 size: 16 residues. V shed 8 bases and J 6 bases; nucleotides not matched to a gene: 14. The DNA of the CDR3 is TGTGCCAGCGAAACAGGCCTAGCGGGAGGGCCGGGCGAGCAGTACTTC. Translating it yields CASETGLAGGPGEQYF.

This clonotype was observed a few times. This chain joins TRBV18 and TRBJ1-4; maybe TRBD1 (5 bases). CDR1 KGHSH and CDR2 LQKENI come from the germline V gene. The V gene lost 0 bases and the J gene lost 10 bases, with 15 bases spanning the gap. The CDR3 extends over 15 amino acids. The CDR3 DNA reads as TGTGCCAGCTCACCACCCGGGACGGCAACTGTAAAACTGTTTTTT. Its protein is CASSPPGTATVKLFF.

This clonotype turned up a few times. The J gene is TRBJ2-7, the V gene TRBV27; D gene uncertain. Germline V gene lookup returns CDR1 MNHEY and CDR2 SMNVEV (reference sequence). Trimming pared 5 bases from V and 3 bases from J, leaving 11 bases between. CDR3 length: 13 amino acids. CDR3 protein: CASSRFLNYEQYF. CDR3 coding DNA: TGTGCCAGCAGTAGATTCCTAAACTACGAGCAGTACTTC.

This clonotype was observed many times. The CDR3: CASSLAAGAETQYF. CDR3 DNA: TGTGCCAGCAGCTTAGCAGCGGGAGCAGAGACCCAGTACTTC. The chain is built from TRBV7-8 and TRBJ2-5; TRBD2 matches 8 bases. Germline V gene lookup returns CDR1 SGHVS and CDR2 FQNEAQ. The CDR3 runs 14 residues. After removal of 0 bases from V and 4 bases from J, the junction contained 1 base not matched to a gene.

This clonotype turned up a few times. The chain couples TRBV3-1 to TRBJ2-7; TRBD2 is a possible D gene (5 bases). This CDR3 region has 13 residues. Germline CDR1 reads LGHDT; CDR2 reads YNNKEL (reference sequence). Trimming took 1 base from V and 3 from J, leaving 7 bases between them. CDR3 coding DNA: TGTGCCAGCAGCCAAGGACTAAACTACGAGCAGTACTTC. Translating gives CASSQGLNYEQYF.

This chain connects TRBV20-1 to TRBJ2-1; 13 nucleotides align to TRBD2. V shed 2 bases, J shed 11 bases, and the junction held 9 bases outside the gene matches. The germline V gene has CDR1 DFQATT and CDR2 SNEGSKA (reference sequence). The CDR3 runs 15 residues. CDR3 residues: CSARSRTSGREKQFF. The CDR3 bases are TGCAGTGCTAGATCTCGGACTAGCGGGAGAGAGAAGCAGTTCTTC.

V usage is TRBV6-2 or TRBV6-3 and J usage is TRBJ2-6; perhaps D is TRBD1 or TRBD2 (5 bases each). This CDR3 spans 18 amino acids. The germline V gene has CDR1 MNHEY and CDR2 SVGEGT. Trimming took 3 bases from V and 4 from J, leaving 19 bases between them. The CDR3 coding sequence is TGTGCCAGCAGTTATCGGGCAGGGTGGGACCCCGGGGCCAACGTCCTGACTTTC. It translates to CASSYRAGWDPGANVLTF.

A few counts support this clonotype. Since a much larger clone is just one base distant, this may be a read error. The chain uses TRBV15 and TRBJ1-4; 7 nucleotides align to TRBD1. This CDR3 region has 17 residues. The germline gives CDR1 LNHNV, CDR2 YYDKDF (reference sequence). For the CDR3, the DNA is TGTGCCACCAGCAGAGATCCGGGACAGCTAAAGTCGGAAAAACCGTTTTTT. Translation gives CATSRDPGQLKSEKPFF.

There are many counts of this clonotype. The chain couples TRBV28 to TRBJ2-2, with D unresolved. The CDR3 has 12 residues. CDR1 MDHEN and CDR2 SYDVKM come from the germline V gene. Between the trimmed V and J ends, which lost 8 bases and 6 bases, there was a span of 10 bases. CDR3 DNA sequence: TGTGCCAGCGGCCTTGGGGCCGGGGAGCTGTTTTTT. Amino acid sequence: CASGLGAGELFF.

The chain carries TRBV9 and TRBJ1-5; maybe TRBD1 (5 bases). The CDR3 has 15 residues. Trimming removed 0 bases at V and 3 bases at J, with 10 bases between. Germline V gene data show CDR1 as SGDLS and CDR2 as YYNGEE. The CDR3 loop reads CASSVGGGVNQPQHF. The CDR3 DNA reads TGTGCCAGCAGCGTAGGCGGGGGGGTCAATCAGCCCCAGCATTTT.

The rearrangement links TRBV15 to TRBJ2-1, with TRBD2 identical over 7 bases. Germline V gives CDR1 LNHNV, CDR2 YYDKDF (reference sequence). With V trimmed by 0 bases and J by 9 bases, 8 bases remained unmatched. The CDR3 has 15 amino acids. The CDR3 loop reads CATSRDSSGVSEQFF. The CDR3, as DNA: TGTGCCACCAGCAGAGATTCCAGCGGGGTTAGTGAGCAGTTCTTC. The whole variable domain, remainder taken from reference TRBV15 and TRBJ2-1, is DAMVIQNPRYQVTQFGKPVTLSCSQTLNHNVMYWYQQKSSQAPKLLFHYYDKDFNNEADTPDNFQSRRPNTSFCFLDIRSPGLGDTAMYLCATSRDSSGVSEQFFGPGTRLTVL.

The chain joins TRBV20-1 to TRBJ1-6; tentatively, D is TRBD1 (6 bases). The CDR3 runs 16 residues. Germline V gives CDR1 DFQATT, CDR2 SNEGSKA (reference sequence). Trimming cost V 0 bases and J 4 bases, with 13 bases left between them. In DNA, the CDR3 is TGCAGTGCTAGAGAGGGCGGGACAAATTATAATTCACCCCTCCACTTT. This encodes CSAREGGTNYNSPLHF.

The rearrangement joins TRBV28 to TRBJ1-6; D uncertain. The germline V gene encodes CDR1 MDHEN and CDR2 SYDVKM. The ends were cut back, 4 bases at V and 4 bases at J, with 5 bases in the middle. The CDR3 is made up of 13 amino acids. CDR3 region: CASSSVYNSPLHF. CDR3 in DNA: TGTGCCAGCAGTTCAGTGTATAATTCACCCCTCCACTTT.

This clonotype was seen ten or more times. The V gene is TRBV28, the J gene TRBJ2-5, with TRBD1 as a possible D gene (6 bases). The germline V gene has CDR1 MDHEN and CDR2 SYDVKM. The CDR3 spans 18 residues. Deletions cut 6 bases from V and 1 base from J, with 24 bases between. The chain's CDR3 is CASRRDTFGVGPQETQYF. The CDR3 region has the DNA TGTGCCAGCAGGAGGGACACCTTTGGGGTTGGGCCCCAAGAGACCCAGTACTTC.